The sequence of this T cell receptor beta chain was determined in a study of blood T cell repertoires in COVID-19. Clones were read by immunoSEQ multiplex PCR, and TCRdb kept only the in-frame ones, dropping some. The table shows 150,000 to 200,000 clones, with roughly 88% occurring only once. The study recruited people aged about 18 to 89 years across approximately 25 US areas. Source material: PBMCs or T cells enriched from blood (not recorded which). The clonotype was recovered from a woman in her 50s who had recovered from COVID-19.

The DNA for the CDR3 is TGTGCCAGCAGTGCCCCAGGGATTGGCTACACCTTC. It translates to CASSAPGIGYTF. The gene calls are TRBV6-2 or TRBV6-3 and TRBJ1-2; D possibly corresponds to TRBD1 (5 bases). The V gene's germline CDR1 is MNHEY and CDR2 SVGEGT. The V end was cut by 5 bases, the J end by 7 bases, with 11 bases between. The CDR3 contains 12 residues.